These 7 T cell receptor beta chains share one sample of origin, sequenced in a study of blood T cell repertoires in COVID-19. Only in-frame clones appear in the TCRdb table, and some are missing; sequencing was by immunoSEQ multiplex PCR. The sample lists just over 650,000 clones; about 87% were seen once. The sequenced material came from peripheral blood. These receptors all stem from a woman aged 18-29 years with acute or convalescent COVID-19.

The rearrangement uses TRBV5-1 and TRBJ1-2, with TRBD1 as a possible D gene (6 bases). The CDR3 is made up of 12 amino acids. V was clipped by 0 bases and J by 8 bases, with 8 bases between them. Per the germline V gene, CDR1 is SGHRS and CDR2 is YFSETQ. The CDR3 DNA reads TGCGCCAGCAGCTTGGAGGGGGAAGGCTACACCTTC. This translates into CASSLEGEGYTF.

The CDR3, as DNA: TGTGCCAGCAGCTCCCGGGGGGGGTCGGGAGGCTACACCTTC. Its protein product is CASSSRGGSGGYTF. This chain uses TRBV21-1 with TRBJ1-2. TRBV21-1 is given as a pseudogene. This CDR3 has 14 residues.

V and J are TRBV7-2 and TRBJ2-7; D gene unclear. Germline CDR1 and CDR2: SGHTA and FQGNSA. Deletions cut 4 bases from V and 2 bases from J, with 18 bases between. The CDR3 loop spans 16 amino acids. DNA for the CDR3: TGTGCCAGCAGCTCTCAGCCCGCCAGGTCCCCCTACGAGCAGTACTTC. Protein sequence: CASSSQPARSPYEQYF.

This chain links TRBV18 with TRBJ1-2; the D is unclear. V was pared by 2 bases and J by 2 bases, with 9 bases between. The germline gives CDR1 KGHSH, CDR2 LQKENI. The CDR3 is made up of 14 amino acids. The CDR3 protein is CASSPDGENYGYTF. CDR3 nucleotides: TGTGCCAGCTCACCAGACGGGGAAAACTATGGCTACACCTTC.

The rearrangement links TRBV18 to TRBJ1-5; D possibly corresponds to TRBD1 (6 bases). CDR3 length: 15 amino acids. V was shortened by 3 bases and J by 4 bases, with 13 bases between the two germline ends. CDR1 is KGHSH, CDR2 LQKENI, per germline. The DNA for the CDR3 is TGTGCCAGCTCACCCGGACAGAACCAGAATCAGCCCCAGCATTTT. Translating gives CASSPGQNQNQPQHF.

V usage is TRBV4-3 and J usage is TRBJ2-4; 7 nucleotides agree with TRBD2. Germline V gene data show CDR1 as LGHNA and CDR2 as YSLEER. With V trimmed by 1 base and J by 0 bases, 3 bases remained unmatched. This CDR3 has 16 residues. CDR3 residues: CASSQVGGVAKNIQYF. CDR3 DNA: TGCGCCAGCAGCCAAGTGGGGGGGGTAGCCAAAAACATTCAGTACTTC.

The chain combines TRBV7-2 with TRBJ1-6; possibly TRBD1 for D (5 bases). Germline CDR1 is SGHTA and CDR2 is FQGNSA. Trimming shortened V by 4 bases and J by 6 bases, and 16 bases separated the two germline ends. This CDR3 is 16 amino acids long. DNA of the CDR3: TGTGCCAGCAGCTCCCGCCGGCAGGGTCTTAATTCACCCCTCCACTTT. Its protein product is CASSSRRQGLNSPLHF.